These 23 T cell receptor beta chains were sequenced from one sample in a study of neurological immune-mediated disorders. One entry per CDR3 protein, called by TCRdb with MiXCR from the 5' RACE reads. This sample has about 40,000 distinct CDR3 sequences, with approximately 15% found just once. Sequences were obtained from CD4+ T cells from blood. The receptor set was obtained from a woman aged 55 to 70 with HTLV-1-associated myelopathy (HAM/TSP).

This clonotype is judged medium-sized. This chain uses TRBV5-1 with TRBJ1-1; 9 bases fit TRBD1. With V trimmed by 4 bases and J by 10 bases, 20 bases remained unmatched. CDR1 SGHRS and CDR2 YFSETQ come from the germline V gene. The CDR3 is 17 amino acids. In nucleotides, the CDR3 is TGCGCCAGCAGCCCAGGACGACAGGGGGTAGGATTCGAACCAGCTTTCTTT. Translation: CASSPGRQGVGFEPAFF.

This clonotype was detected a few times. The gene calls are TRBV30 and TRBJ1-3; 7 nucleotides line up with TRBD1. V was pared by 4 bases and J by 2 bases, with 11 bases of the junction left unmatched. The germline gives CDR1 GTSNPN, CDR2 SVGIG (reference sequence). CDR3 length: 16 amino acids. The CDR3 here is CAWTKGPGTAGNTIYF. CDR3 coding DNA: TGTGCCTGGACCAAGGGACCTGGGACAGCTGGAAACACCATATATTTT.

Many counts were recorded for this clonotype. V usage is TRBV12-3 or TRBV12-4 and J usage is TRBJ2-1; 8 nucleotides align to TRBD1. This CDR3 contains 15 residues. The V gene end was trimmed by 4 bases and the J gene end by 5 bases; junction bases not matched to a gene: 7. CDR3 region: CASSSRTGLHNEQFF. DNA of the CDR3: TGTGCCAGCAGTTCCCGGACAGGGCTTCACAATGAGCAGTTCTTC.

This clonotype came up many times. The CDR3 sequence: CASSLEQNTEAFF. Written as DNA, the CDR3 is TGTGCCAGCAGCTTAGAACAGAACACTGAAGCTTTCTTT. The chain recombines TRBV11-3 with TRBJ1-1; D gene ambiguous. From germline, CDR1 is SGHNT and CDR2 YENEEA. The ends were cut back, 0 bases at V and 1 base at J, with 3 bases in the middle. CDR3 size: 13 residues.

This clonotype was recorded at least ten times. CDR3 protein: CASSPRAGHTGELFF. For the CDR3, the DNA is TGCGCCAGCAGCCCCCGAGCGGGGCACACCGGGGAGCTGTTTTTT. The chain joins TRBV5-1 to TRBJ2-2; 7 bases line up with TRBD2. This CDR3 contains 15 residues. Trimming at V came to 4 bases and at J to 3 bases, leaving 6 bases not matched to a gene. The germline V gene has CDR1 SGHRS and CDR2 YFSETQ.

The chain recombines TRBV20-1 with TRBJ2-5, with D hard to call. CDR3 length equals 12 residues. Germline CDR1 and CDR2: DFQATT and SNEGSKA (reference sequence). Trimming removed 4 bases at V and 4 bases at J, with 10 bases between. CDR3 sequence: CSAKQHAETQYF. CDR3 DNA: TGCAGTGCTAAACAGCATGCAGAGACCCAGTACTTC.

This clonotype was seen ten or more times. The genes are TRBV6-1 and TRBJ2-7; D not certain. V was cut by 0 bases and J by 2 bases, with 8 bases left in between. This CDR3 is built from 14 residues. CDR1 and CDR2 from the germline V gene are MNHNS and SASEGT. As DNA, the CDR3 is TGTGCCAGCAGTGAAGCGCTTCGGACCTACGAGCAGTACTTC. Translating it yields CASSEALRTYEQYF.

This clonotype was picked up many times. The chain has TRBV20-1 and TRBJ2-3; D unclear. V lost 6 bases and J 1 base, leaving 17 bases between the germline ends. CDR3 length equals 15 residues. In germline, CDR1 is DFQATT, CDR2 SNEGSKA (reference sequence). CDR3 sequence reads: CSAANSPRGTDTQYF. The CDR3, as DNA: TGCAGTGCCGCGAACTCTCCTCGGGGCACAGATACGCAGTATTTT.

In its sample, this clonotype was seen many times. The V and J genes are TRBV14 and TRBJ1-1; D remains ambiguous. V dropped 5 bases and J dropped 3 bases, with 10 bases sitting between them. The CDR3 loop spans 13 amino acids. Per the germline V gene, CDR1 is SGHDN and CDR2 is FVKESK. CDR3 sequence: CASSWGVDTEAFF. CDR3 nucleotides: TGTGCCAGCAGCTGGGGTGTTGACACTGAAGCTTTCTTT.

This clonotype showed up many times. This chain joins TRBV9 and TRBJ1-1; D is unresolved. With 0 bases removed from V and 5 bases from J, the gap between germline ends came to 8 bases. Germline assignment: CDR1 SGDLS and CDR2 YYNGEE. The CDR3 runs to 13 residues. DNA for the CDR3: TGTGCCAGCAGCGTAGCAGCGGTGACTGAAGCTTTCTTT. This gives the protein CASSVAAVTEAFF.

This clonotype was counted many times. The chain recombines TRBV5-1 with TRBJ2-1; TRBD2 agrees at 8 bases. Germline assignment: CDR1 SGHRS and CDR2 YFSETQ. The CDR3 length is 16 residues. Losses at the gene ends were 5 bases for V and 4 bases for J; bases not matched to a gene: 11. In DNA form, the CDR3 reads TGCGCCAGCAGTCTGGCGGGGGGCCCGAGTTACAATGAGCAGTTCTTC. Translated: CASSLAGGPSYNEQFF.

This clonotype was found many times. This chain links TRBV29-1 with TRBJ1-2; 10 positions agree with TRBD1. This CDR3 region has 14 residues. Unmatched junction bases numbered 3, after V lost 4 bases and J lost 1 base. CDR1 SQVTM and CDR2 ANQGSEA come from the germline V gene. For the CDR3, the DNA is TGCAGCGTTGGCCGGACAGGGGGTAACTATGGCTACACCTTC. This codes for CSVGRTGGNYGYTF.

This clonotype appeared many times. V and J are TRBV7-8 and TRBJ2-3, with D uncertain. V lost 1 base, J lost 4 bases, and 9 bases lay in between. Germline V gene lookup returns CDR1 SGHVS and CDR2 FQNEAQ. This CDR3 contains 14 residues. CDR3 in DNA: TGTGCCAGCAGCTTAGACAGTCATTCAGATACGCAGTATTTT. This translates into CASSLDSHSDTQYF.

This clonotype was picked up many times. The chain joins TRBV20-1 to TRBJ2-2; possible D gene TRBD2, 5 bases. V was cut by 0 bases and J by 0 bases, with 11 bases left in between. CDR3 length equals 16 residues. The V gene's germline CDR1 is DFQATT and CDR2 SNEGSKA (reference sequence). The CDR3 is CSARDFRGTNTGELFF. CDR3 DNA: TGCAGTGCTAGAGATTTTCGGGGAACGAACACCGGGGAGCTGTTTTTT.

This clonotype is termed medium-sized (0.01 to 0.1%). The chain carries TRBV20-1 and TRBJ1-2; D ambiguous. The germline gives CDR1 DFQATT, CDR2 SNEGSKA (reference sequence). This CDR3 spans 13 amino acids. Trimming shortened V by 3 bases and J by 2 bases, and 10 bases separated the two germline ends. The CDR3 DNA reads as TGCAGTGCTAGTTGGGTAGGGAACTATGGCTACACCTTC. It is translated as CSASWVGNYGYTF.

This clonotype has at least ten counts. The V and J genes are TRBV11-2 and TRBJ1-1; D unresolved. Germline V gene data show CDR1 as SGHAT and CDR2 as FQNNGV. V lost 5 bases and J 2 bases, leaving 12 bases between the germline ends. This CDR3 is 14 amino acids long. The CDR3 loop reads CASSPSGLNTEAFF. CDR3 sequence (DNA): TGTGCCAGCAGCCCCAGTGGACTTAACACTGAAGCTTTCTTT.

This clonotype has a count of ten or more. V gene TRBV5-1 combines with J gene TRBJ2-7; D is unresolved. In germline, CDR1 is SGHRS, CDR2 YFSETQ. Trimming pared 0 bases from V and 2 bases from J, leaving 9 bases between. The CDR3 loop spans 14 amino acids. CDR3 sequence: CASSLVLGTYEQYF. DNA of the CDR3: TGCGCCAGCAGCTTGGTTCTGGGGACCTACGAGCAGTACTTC.

In its sample, this clonotype was seen many times. This chain connects TRBV5-1 to TRBJ2-7, with 12 bases matching TRBD1. There are 14 residues in the CDR3. Unmatched junction bases numbered 4, after V lost 5 bases and J lost 4 bases. Germline V lookup: CDR1 SGHRS, CDR2 YFSETQ. CDR3 sequence (DNA): TGCGCCAGCAGTCCGGGACAGGGGGCGTACGAGCAGTACTTC. Translated: CASSPGQGAYEQYF.

This clonotype appeared many times. The chain uses TRBV10-3 and TRBJ2-3, with TRBD1 matching over 7 bases. This CDR3 spans 13 amino acids. From germline, CDR1 is ENHRY and CDR2 SYGVKD. The junction had 2 bases not matched to a gene; V was cut back by 6 bases and J by 2 bases. DNA for the CDR3: TGTGCCATCAGCGGGACAGTCACAGATACGCAGTATTTT. Protein sequence: CAISGTVTDTQYF.

This clonotype was counted at least ten times. The chain combines TRBV4-1 with TRBJ2-5; possibly TRBD2 for D (7 bases). CDR3 size: 17 residues. Trimming shortened V by 4 bases and J by 2 bases, and 20 bases separated the two germline ends. The V gene's germline CDR1 is MGHRA and CDR2 YSYEKL. CDR3 coding DNA: TGCGCCAGCAGCCCCCAGGTCGCGGGGGCATTTCAAGAGACCCAGTACTTC. Its translation is CASSPQVAGAFQETQYF.

This clonotype was recorded many times. The chain joins TRBV20-1 to TRBJ2-1; 7 bases match TRBD2. Trimming at V came to 6 bases and at J to 1 base, leaving 3 bases not matched to a gene. From germline, CDR1 is DFQATT and CDR2 SNEGSKA (reference sequence). The CDR3 is 13 amino acids. The CDR3 DNA sequence: TGCAGTGCCGGGACTATGTCCTACAATGAGCAGTTCTTC. Amino acid sequence: CSAGTMSYNEQFF.

In this sample, this clonotype turned up many times. The chain uses TRBV12-3 or TRBV12-4 and TRBJ1-5; no definite D call. Between the trimmed V and J ends, which lost 1 base and 2 bases, there was a span of 9 bases. The CDR3 covers 15 residues. The CDR3 spells CASSLDGGGNQPQHF. Written as DNA, the CDR3 is TGTGCCAGCAGTTTAGACGGAGGCGGCAATCAGCCCCAGCATTTT.

At least ten counts were recorded for this clonotype. This chain links TRBV3-1 with TRBJ2-1; D unresolved. The CDR3 totals 17 residues. Deletions cut 0 bases from V and 8 bases from J, with 20 bases between. Germline V lookup: CDR1 LGHDT, CDR2 YNNKEL (reference sequence). This CDR3 is CASSQDFGQSGMDEQFF. The DNA for the CDR3 is TGTGCCAGCAGCCAAGATTTCGGCCAGTCTGGGATGGATGAGCAGTTCTTC.